This T cell receptor (beta chain) was recorded in a study of cytomegalovirus exposure and HLA in healthy donors. Study-level background: Approximately 180 million T cells yielded around 100 million unique TCR beta sequences, as an earlier analysis found. Points from the study as a whole: Within a later analysis, the majority of CMV-associated TCR beta chains appeared HLA-restricted. The study designated fewer than 200 TCR beta chains cytomegalovirus-associated. In the analysis, some V segments, TRBV6-2 and TRBV6-3 included, were excluded as indistinguishable.

About this clone itself: No antigen is known for it.

PCR primers comprised 60 Vbeta and 13 Jbeta primers. Here immunoSEQ multiplex PCR was the method, and the copy in TCRdb shows in-frame clones only, minus some. The sample includes about 150,000 clones, 68% of them seen just once. Between the trimmed V and J ends, which lost 6 bases and 3 bases, there was a span of 6 bases. The germline V gene encodes CDR1 MNHEY and CDR2 SVGAGI. The CDR3 consists of 12 residues. The specimen was PBMCs. The chain has TRBV6-5 and TRBJ1-5, with D uncertain. The TCR was taken from a man aged 30 to 39 in good health and CMV-seropositive. CDR3 sequence: CASRQINQPQHF. The CDR3 DNA follows: TGTGCCAGCAGACAGATCAATCAGCCCCAGCATTTT.